Listed here are 29 T cell receptor beta chains from one sample, sequenced in a study of control samples from healthy donors and cancer patients. Generated by immunoSEQ multiplex PCR, the TCRdb table keeps only in-frame clones and is missing some. This sample has 150,000 to 200,000 clones, with 85% to 95% found just once. The sequenced sample consisted of blood. These receptors all stem from a woman between 35 and 50 years old in good health.

About this clone: Other DNA sequences of this sample code for an identical CDR3. The chain recombines TRBV4-1 with TRBJ1-5; D is ambiguous. V lost 0 bases and J 10 bases, leaving 13 bases between the germline ends. The CDR3 sequence is 14 residues long. The germline V gene has CDR1 MGHRA and CDR2 YSYEKL. Here the CDR3 reads CASSQEKAVGPQHF. The CDR3 DNA is TGCGCCAGCAGCCAAGAGAAAGCGGTAGGCCCCCAGCATTTT.

This clone showed up just once. The chain combines TRBV19 with TRBJ1-1; 10 positions agree with TRBD1. The CDR3 runs 15 residues. Trimming removed 4 bases from V and 1 base from J; junction bases left unmatched: 3. Germline V gene lookup returns CDR1 LNHDA and CDR2 SQIVND (reference sequence). The CDR3 coding sequence is TGTGCCAGTAGTACTAGGGACAGGGGGAACACTGAAGCTTTCTTT. Translated: CASSTRDRGNTEAFF. Using reference TRBV19 and TRBJ1-1 for the parts outside the CDR3, the full variable domain is DGGITQSPKYLFRKEGQNVTLSCEQNLNHDAMYWYRQDPGQGLRLIYYSQIVNDFQKGDIAEGYSVSREKKESFPLTVTSAQKNPTAFYLCASSTRDRGNTEAFFGQGTRLTVV.

The chain links TRBV9 to TRBJ1-6, with 8 bases identical to TRBD1. J lost 7 bases, V lost 4 bases, and 7 bases had no gene match. In germline, CDR1 is SGDLS, CDR2 YYNGEE. This CDR3 is built from 15 residues. CDR3 amino acids: CASSLRQGPNSPLHF. Written as DNA, the CDR3 is TGTGCCAGCAGCTTACGACAGGGGCCCAATTCACCCCTCCACTTT. Full variable domain (outside the CDR3, taken from reference TRBV9 and TRBJ1-6): DSGVTQTPKHLITATGQRVTLRCSPRSGDLSVYWYQQSLDQGLQFLIQYYNGEERAKGNILERFSAQQFPDLHSELNLSSLELGDSALYFCASSLRQGPNSPLHFGNGTRLTVT.

Only a few counts were recorded for this clone. The CDR3 sequence: CAWSSQGNQPQHF. In DNA, the CDR3 is TGTGCCTGGAGTTCTCAGGGGAATCAGCCCCAGCATTTT. This chain uses TRBV30 with TRBJ1-5, with D tentatively TRBD1 (6 bases). Per germline, CDR1 GTSNPN and CDR2 SVGIG (reference sequence). This CDR3 is built from 13 residues. Trimming cost V 2 bases and J 4 bases, with 9 bases left between them.

This chain links TRBV13 with TRBJ1-1; a possible D gene is TRBD1 (5 bases). The CDR3 is made up of 15 amino acids. CDR1 and CDR2 from the germline V gene are PRHDT and FYEKMQ (reference sequence). Trimming removed 0 bases at V and 3 bases at J, with 11 bases between. The CDR3 DNA follows: TGTGCCAGCAGCTTAGGCGGGGGAATGGACACTGAAGCTTTCTTT. This encodes CASSLGGGMDTEAFF. The full variable domain, completed using reference TRBV13 and TRBJ1-1, is AAGVIQSPRHLIKEKRETATLKCYPIPRHDTVYWYQQGPGQDPQFLISFYEKMQSDKGSIPDRFSAQQFSDYHSELNMSSLELGDSALYFCASSLGGGMDTEAFFGQGTRLTVV.

As regards this clone: This sample also contains other DNA sequences that code for the same CDR3. This chain connects TRBV6-5 to TRBJ1-1; D ambiguous. The CDR3 runs to 13 residues. Trimming removed 6 bases at V and 2 bases at J, with 10 bases between. Germline V gene sequence: CDR1 MNHEY, CDR2 SVGAGI. The CDR3 sequence is CASRNSPNTEAFF. Here the CDR3 DNA reads TGTGCCAGCAGGAACAGCCCCAACACTGAAGCTTTCTTT.

This sequence joins TRBV11-2 and TRBJ2-1; D remains ambiguous. The V and J ends lost 2 bases and 1 base respectively, with 18 bases between them. The CDR3 length is 18 residues. CDR1 is SGHAT and CDR2 is FQNNGV in the germline V gene. CDR3 loop: CASSLPTFIHTSYNEQFF. The CDR3 nucleotides read TGTGCCAGCAGCTTACCGACCTTTATACACACTTCCTACAATGAGCAGTTCTTC.

This clone appeared a single time. Here the CDR3 reads CASSPLRQGGIQYF. The CDR3 DNA is TGTGCCAGCAGTCCACTACGACAGGGAGGAATTCAGTACTTC. V gene TRBV27 combines with J gene TRBJ2-4, with D tentatively TRBD1 (7 bases). Germline loops: CDR1 MNHEY, CDR2 SMNVEV (reference sequence). V lost 5 bases and J 10 bases, leaving 18 bases between the germline ends. The length of the CDR3 is 14 residues.

This chain links TRBV4-1 with TRBJ1-5, with D tentatively TRBD1 (6 bases). The CDR3 runs 15 residues. Germline V gene sequence: CDR1 MGHRA, CDR2 YSYEKL. V dropped 5 bases and J dropped 5 bases, with 16 bases sitting between them. In DNA form, the CDR3 reads TGCGCCAGCAGCACGGAGGGGGGTGGGGATCAGCCCCAGCATTTT. Protein sequence: CASSTEGGGDQPQHF.

This chain links TRBV4-1 with TRBJ1-1; D call uncertain. Trimming removed 2 bases at V and 8 bases at J, with 6 bases between. Germline values: CDR1 MGHRA, CDR2 YSYEKL. The CDR3 extends over 11 amino acids. The chain's CDR3 is CASSQTQEAFF. The CDR3, as DNA: TGCGCCAGCAGCCAAACCCAAGAAGCTTTCTTT.

The V gene is TRBV13, the J gene TRBJ1-3; D remains unclear. V lost 1 base to trimming and J lost 0 bases, with 4 bases between them. The CDR3 is made up of 14 amino acids. Germline loops: CDR1 PRHDT, CDR2 FYEKMQ (reference sequence). For the CDR3, the DNA is TGTGCCAGCAGCTTAGACCTCTCTGGAAACACCATATATTTT. Residues: CASSLDLSGNTIYF.

This clone appeared a single time. This chain connects TRBV9 to TRBJ1-1; TRBD1 is a possible D gene (5 bases). Germline V gene sequence: CDR1 SGDLS, CDR2 YYNGEE. V was trimmed by 3 bases and J by 3 bases, leaving 18 bases between them. The CDR3 consists of 16 residues. The CDR3 region has the DNA TGTGCCAGCAGCGCAAACTCCGGGACTACGGACACTGAAGCTTTCTTT. Translated: CASSANSGTTDTEAFF.

The count of this clone is one. The chain couples TRBV12-5 to TRBJ2-3; D is unresolved. V was shortened by 4 bases and J by 10 bases, with 15 bases between the two germline ends. This CDR3 comprises 13 residues. The germline V gene has CDR1 LGHNT and CDR2 FRNRAP. Here the CDR3 reads CASGSLSSGSQYF. CDR3 nucleotide sequence: TGTGCTAGTGGTTCACTAAGCTCTGGGTCGCAGTATTTT. Filled out from reference TRBV12-5 and TRBJ2-3, the complete variable domain reads DARVTQTPRHKVTEMGQEVTMRCQPILGHNTVFWYRQTMMQGLELLAYFRNRAPLDDSGMPKDRFSAEMPDATLATLKIQPSEPRDSAVYFCASGSLSSGSQYFGPGTRLTVL.

J is TRBJ2-7 and V is TRBV27; no firm D call. Looked up from germline, CDR1 is MNHEY and CDR2 is SMNVEV (reference sequence). Deletions cut 4 bases from V and 5 bases from J, with 6 bases between. The CDR3 has 11 amino acids. The CDR3 loop reads CASSYGNEQYF. For the CDR3, the DNA is TGTGCCAGCAGTTACGGAAACGAGCAGTACTTC.

The chain recombines TRBV7-2 with TRBJ1-1; 9 nucleotides agree with TRBD1. Germline V lookup: CDR1 SGHTA, CDR2 FQGNSA. Losses at the gene ends were 4 bases for V and 4 bases for J; bases not matched to a gene: 4. The CDR3 covers 14 residues. The chain's CDR3 is CASSWDRVSTEAFF. In DNA, the CDR3 is TGTGCCAGCAGCTGGGACAGGGTGAGCACTGAAGCTTTCTTT.

The chain has TRBV25-1 and TRBJ2-7; a weak D match, TRBD1 (8 bases). Germline V lookup: CDR1 MGHDK, CDR2 SYGVNS. The CDR3 length is 13 residues. Trimming pared 5 bases from V and 4 bases from J, leaving 12 bases between. The CDR3 loop reads CASSKQGGYEQYF. The CDR3 DNA follows: TGTGCCAGCAGTAAACAGGGGGGGTACGAGCAGTACTTC.

The chain has TRBV25-1 and TRBJ1-1; possible D gene TRBD1, 6 bases. Between the trimmed V and J ends, which lost 4 bases and 5 bases, there was a span of 8 bases. This CDR3 spans 12 amino acids. CDR1 and CDR2 from the germline V gene are MGHDK and SYGVNS. The CDR3 DNA reads as TGTGCCAGCAGTGCAGGGGTTACTGAAGCTTTCTTT. It yields the protein CASSAGVTEAFF. Supplemented by reference TRBV25-1 and TRBJ1-1, the full variable domain reads EADIYQTPRYLVIGTGKKITLECSQTMGHDKMYWYQQDPGMELHLIHYSYGVNSTEKGDLSSESTVSRIRTEHFPLTLESARPSHTSQYLCASSAGVTEAFFGQGTRLTVV.

The chain employs TRBV6-4 and TRBJ1-1, with D possibly being TRBD1 (5 bases). Trimming took off 5 bases at V and 4 bases at J, with 14 bases between the two ends. CDR3 length: 14 residues. CDR1 is MRHNA, CDR2 SNTAGT, per germline. The CDR3 DNA reads as TGTGCCAGCAGTTCCCAGGGCATCGGCACTGAAGCTTTCTTT. Translation gives CASSSQGIGTEAFF.

This chain uses TRBV9 with TRBJ2-5, with 7 bases aligning to TRBD1. Trimming took 0 bases from V and 4 from J; bases not matched to a gene: 12. CDR1 and CDR2 from the germline V gene are SGDLS and YYNGEE. The CDR3 spans 17 residues. CDR3 DNA: TGTGCCAGCAGCGTAGCGGGTTTTGAGGGGGCAAGAGAGACCCAGTACTTC. Residues: CASSVAGFEGARETQYF.

The CDR3 sequence is CASRSRGMGTYEQYF. The CDR3 DNA follows: TGTGCCAGCAGGTCAAGGGGGATGGGAACCTACGAGCAGTACTTC. The genes are TRBV6-6 and TRBJ2-7; tentatively, D is TRBD1 (6 bases). Trimming removed 6 bases from V and 2 bases from J, with 17 bases in between. The germline V gene encodes CDR1 MNHNY and CDR2 SVGAGI (reference sequence). The CDR3 totals 15 residues.

V gene TRBV6-6 combines with J gene TRBJ1-2, with D maybe TRBD1 (5 bases). With 5 bases removed from V and 2 bases from J, the gap between germline ends came to 12 bases. CDR1 and CDR2 from the germline V gene are MNHNY and SVGAGI (reference sequence). The CDR3 is made up of 14 amino acids. This CDR3 reads CASSPVGGNYGYTF. The CDR3 DNA sequence: TGTGCCAGCAGTCCCGTCGGGGGGAACTATGGCTACACCTTC.

The rearrangement links TRBV18 to TRBJ1-1; maybe TRBD1 (6 bases). Germline CDR1 reads KGHSH; CDR2 reads LQKENI. The CDR3 loop spans 14 amino acids. V lost 4 bases and J lost 4, with 13 bases in between. The CDR3 reads CASSRQAGGTEAFF. Here the CDR3 DNA reads TGTGCCAGCTCACGACAGGCCGGGGGCACTGAAGCTTTCTTT.

The chain carries TRBV9 and TRBJ1-2; TRBD1 matches 9 bases. Germline CDR1 reads SGDLS; CDR2 reads YYNGEE. V shed 1 base and J 4 bases; nucleotides not matched to a gene: 5. The CDR3 has 15 residues. The CDR3 sequence: CASSVRGQGGYGYTF. The CDR3 DNA is TGTGCCAGCAGCGTAAGGGGACAGGGAGGCTATGGCTACACCTTC.

This chain uses TRBV6-5 with TRBJ2-3, with TRBD2 matching over 10 bases. Per the germline V gene, CDR1 is MNHEY and CDR2 is SVGAGI. The length of the CDR3 is 13 residues. V was clipped by 9 bases and J by 10 bases; unmatched bases: 10. DNA of the CDR3: TGTGCCAGTTCCCCAGCGGGGACTAGCGCGCAGTATTTT. This translates into CASSPAGTSAQYF.

V usage is TRBV4-1 and J usage is TRBJ1-3, with 8 bases lining up with TRBD1. Germline V gene lookup returns CDR1 MGHRA and CDR2 YSYEKL. The CDR3 spans 14 residues. V lost 1 base, J lost 4 bases, and 0 bases stayed unmatched. CDR3 protein: CASSQAGGGNTIYF. CDR3 sequence (DNA): TGCGCCAGCAGCCAAGCAGGGGGCGGAAACACCATATATTTT.

This CDR3 reads CASGRGQGVTQYF. The CDR3 nucleotides are TGTGCCAGTGGACGAGGACAGGGGGTAACCCAGTACTTC. The chain recombines TRBV19 with TRBJ2-5; TRBD1 agrees at 10 bases. In germline, CDR1 is LNHDA, CDR2 SQIVND (reference sequence). This CDR3 is built from 13 residues. Trimming took 8 bases from V and 8 from J; bases not matched to a gene: 8. Full variable domain (rest looked up from reference TRBV19 and TRBJ2-5): DGGITQSPKYLFRKEGQNVTLSCEQNLNHDAMYWYRQDPGQGLRLIYYSQIVNDFQKGDIAEGYSVSREKKESFPLTVTSAQKNPTAFYLCASGRGQGVTQYFGPGTRLLVL.

This chain joins TRBV7-2 and TRBJ1-1; unclear D gene. This CDR3 spans 15 amino acids. The germline V gene encodes CDR1 SGHTA and CDR2 FQGNSA. Trimming cost V 5 bases and J 1 base, with 14 bases left between them. DNA of the CDR3: TGTGCCAGCAGCCTCGCCCCCATAGAGAACACTGAAGCTTTCTTT. As protein: CASSLAPIENTEAFF. Combining the CDR3 with reference TRBV7-2 and TRBJ1-1 gives the whole variable domain GAGVSQSPSNKVTEKGKDVELRCDPISGHTALYWYRQSLGQGLEFLIYFQGNSAPDKSGLPSDRFSAERTGGSVSTLTIQRTQQEDSAVYLCASSLAPIENTEAFFGQGTRLTVV.

V gene TRBV3-1 (or the pseudogene TRBV3-2) combines with J gene TRBJ1-1; D not resolved. There are 14 residues in the CDR3. Trimming cost V 1 base and J 0 bases, with 6 bases left between them. The V gene's germline CDR1 is LGHDT and CDR2 YNNKEL (reference sequence). Written as DNA, the CDR3 is TGTGCCAGCAGCCAAGCCGTAATGAACACTGAAGCTTTCTTT. This gives the protein CASSQAVMNTEAFF.

This chain joins TRBV3-1 (or the pseudogene TRBV3-2) and TRBJ1-1, with D unclear. Germline V gene sequence: CDR1 LGHDT, CDR2 YNNKEL (reference sequence). The V end lost 4 bases, the J end lost 3 bases, and 12 bases lay between the germline ends. The CDR3 extends over 14 amino acids. CDR3 residues: CASSLGWTHTEAFF. The CDR3 DNA is TGTGCCAGCAGCCTCGGGTGGACCCACACTGAAGCTTTCTTT.